This T cell receptor beta chain originates from a study of blood T cell repertoires in COVID-19. This CDR3 region has 15 residues. The V gene lost 3 bases and the J gene lost 6 bases, with 15 bases spanning the gap. Germline CDR1 is KGHSH and CDR2 is LQKENI. Original processing notes: Cell counts per sample came from amplifying reference gene primers. Sequencing was performed with immunoSEQ multiplex PCR; in TCRdb, only in-frame clones are kept and a portion is missing. The DNA gave D and trimming, while V, J and clone size come from that table. This table has roughly 220,000 clones, 80% to 90% appearing once.

The specimen was peripheral blood. This sequence originates from a man aged 25 to 40 with active or convalescent COVID-19. The chain links TRBV18 to TRBJ1-5; no definite D call. The CDR3 loop is CASSPLSISGQPQHF. CDR3 sequence (DNA): TGTGCCAGCTCACCTCTCTCCATCTCAGGTCAGCCCCAGCATTTT. The whole variable domain, remainder taken from reference TRBV18 and TRBJ1-5, is NAGVMQNPRHLVRRRGQEARLRCSPMKGHSHVYWYRQLPEEGLKFMVYLQKENIIDESGMPKERFSAEFPKEGPSILRIQQVVRGDSAAYFCASSPLSISGQPQHFGDGTRLSIL.